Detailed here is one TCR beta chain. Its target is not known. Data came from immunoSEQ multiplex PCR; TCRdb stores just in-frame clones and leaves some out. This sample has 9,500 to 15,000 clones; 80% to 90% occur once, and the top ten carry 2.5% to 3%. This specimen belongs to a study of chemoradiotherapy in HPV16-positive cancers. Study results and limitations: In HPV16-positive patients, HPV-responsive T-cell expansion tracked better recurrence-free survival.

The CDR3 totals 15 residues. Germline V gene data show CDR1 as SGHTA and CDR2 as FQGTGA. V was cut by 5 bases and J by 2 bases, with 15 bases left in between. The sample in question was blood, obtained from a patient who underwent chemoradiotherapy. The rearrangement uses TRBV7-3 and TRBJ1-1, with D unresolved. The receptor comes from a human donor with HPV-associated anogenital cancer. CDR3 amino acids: CASSRGSSFNTEAFF. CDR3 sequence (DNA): TGTGCCAGCAGCCGAGGGTCCAGTTTCAACACTGAAGCTTTCTTT.